These 18 T cell receptor beta chains were sequenced from one sample in a study of T cell repertoires in cytomegalovirus infection. Each CDR3 protein gets one entry after TCRdb re-called the reads with MiXCR. This table has 50,000 to 65,000 distinct CDR3 sequences, 20% appearing once. These TCRs' antigens remain unknown. Specimen: CD8+ T cells from cultured PBMCs, collected from culture after CMV antigen stimulation. These TCRs come from a human donor in good health (CMV status not recorded). Some clones in this sample may be carry-over from other donors' samples.

The V and J genes are TRBV7-8 and TRBJ2-3; the D gene is possibly TRBD2 (5 bases). Germline CDR1 SGHVS, CDR2 FQNEAQ. This CDR3 is built from 15 residues. V lost 5 bases and J 3 bases, leaving 15 bases between the germline ends. CDR3 in DNA: TGTGCCAGCAGCAATAGGGTTAGGAGGACAGATACGCAGTATTTT. It is translated as CASSNRVRRTDTQYF.

This clonotype was recorded a few times. The CDR3 reads CSARDLSYKTGTTAYEQYF. The CDR3, as DNA: TGCAGTGCTAGAGATCTTTCCTATAAAACCGGGACTACCGCCTACGAGCAGTACTTC. The chain links TRBV20-1 to TRBJ2-7, with 7 bases aligning to TRBD2. J gave up 2 bases and V 0 bases, and 19 bases lay outside the gene matches. Germline V CDR1 and CDR2: DFQATT, SNEGSKA (reference sequence). There are 19 residues in the CDR3.

CDR3 DNA: TGTGCCAGCAGCCCCAGCCGGGACAGGGACTTCTACGAGCAGTACTTC. Translating gives CASSPSRDRDFYEQYF. This chain connects TRBV7-2 to TRBJ2-7, with 9 bases matching TRBD1. V was clipped by 5 bases and J by 3 bases; unmatched bases: 11. This CDR3 is built from 16 residues. The V gene's germline CDR1 is SGHTA and CDR2 FQGNSA.

This clonotype was seen only a few times. The chain links TRBV27 to TRBJ1-2; 7 nucleotides match TRBD1. Germline V gives CDR1 MNHEY, CDR2 SMNVEV (reference sequence). This CDR3 contains 13 residues. The V gene end was trimmed by 2 bases and the J gene end by 8 bases; junction bases not matched to a gene: 5. The CDR3: CASSLLGGEGYTF. The CDR3 DNA reads as TGTGCCAGCAGTTTACTAGGGGGCGAGGGCTACACCTTC.

This clonotype was counted only a few times. The V call is TRBV29-1, the J call TRBJ2-5; no clear D gene. The V end lost 4 bases, the J end lost 1 base, and 1 base lay between the germline ends. Germline CDR1 SQVTM, CDR2 ANQGSEA. The CDR3 runs to 10 residues. The CDR3 nucleotides read TGCAGCGTTGCCCAAGAGACCCAGTACTTC. Its protein product is CSVAQETQYF.

The chain employs TRBV6-2 or TRBV6-3 and TRBJ1-1; maybe TRBD1 (6 bases). Germline V lookup: CDR1 MNHEY, CDR2 SVGEGT. Trimming left V 8 bases short and J 2 bases short, with 15 bases between. The CDR3 is 14 amino acids. CDR3 protein: CASRQRGFNTEAFF. CDR3 DNA: TGTGCCAGCCGTCAGAGGGGGTTCAACACTGAAGCTTTCTTT.

A few counts support this clonotype. The chain carries TRBV7-8 and TRBJ2-7; the D is unclear. In germline, CDR1 is SGHVS, CDR2 FQNEAQ. Trimming took off 1 base at V and 3 bases at J, with 10 bases between the two ends. The CDR3 runs 14 residues. The CDR3 spells CASSLGIQIYEQYF. The CDR3 DNA is TGTGCCAGCAGCTTAGGTATCCAAATCTACGAGCAGTACTTC.

In its sample, this clonotype was seen a few times. V gene TRBV5-5 combines with J gene TRBJ2-1; D unclear. Germline V gene sequence: CDR1 SGHKS, CDR2 YYEKEE (reference sequence). Trimming removed 1 base from V and 0 bases from J, with 8 bases in between. The CDR3 extends over 15 amino acids. CDR3 sequence reads: CASSLRADSYNEQFF. CDR3 bases: TGTGCCAGCAGCTTGCGGGCAGACTCCTACAATGAGCAGTTCTTC. Complete variable domain (other parts from reference TRBV5-5 and TRBJ2-1): DAGVTQSPTHLIKTRGQQVTLRCSPISGHKSVSWYQQVLGQGPQFIFQYYEKEERGRGNFPDRFSARQFPNYSSELNVNALLLGDSALYLCASSLRADSYNEQFFGPGTRLTVL.

This clonotype turned up a few times. This sequence joins TRBV5-4 and TRBJ2-5; D may be TRBD2 (6 bases). CDR3 size: 16 residues. Germline V gene data show CDR1 as SGHNT and CDR2 as YYREEE (reference sequence). V was shortened by 0 bases and J by 2 bases, with 14 bases between the two germline ends. The CDR3, as DNA: TGTGCCAGCAGCTTGGCGGCTAGCGCGTCACAAGAGACCCAGTACTTC. It yields the protein CASSLAASASQETQYF. Supplemented by reference TRBV5-4 and TRBJ2-5, the full variable domain reads ETGVTQSPTHLIKTRGQQVTLRCSSQSGHNTVSWYQQALGQGPQFIFQYYREEENGRGNFPPRFSGLQFPNYSSELNVNALELDDSALYLCASSLAASASQETQYFGPGTRLLVL.

This clonotype was picked up many times. CDR3 sequence: CASSHDRETQYF. As DNA, the CDR3 is TGTGCCAGCAGCCACGACAGAGAGACCCAGTACTTC. This chain links TRBV7-6 with TRBJ2-5; weak D call: TRBD1 (5 bases). CDR1 and CDR2 (germline): SGHVS, FNYEAQ. V was trimmed by 5 bases and J by 4 bases, leaving 8 bases between them. The CDR3 extends over 12 amino acids.

In its sample, this clonotype was seen a few times. The genes are TRBV6-5 and TRBJ2-1; 11 bases agree with TRBD2. From germline, CDR1 is MNHEY and CDR2 SVGAGI. The V gene end was trimmed by 4 bases and the J gene end by 0 bases; junction bases not matched to a gene: 11. This CDR3 has 19 amino acids. DNA of the CDR3: TGTGCCAGCAGTTCCCCGACTAGCGGGACGGGATACTCCTACAATGAGCAGTTCTTC. It encodes CASSSPTSGTGYSYNEQFF.

This clonotype was seen only a few times. The CDR3 DNA reads as TGCGCCAGCAGCCAGGCAACTAGCGGGGATTACAATGAGCAGTTCTTC. It translates to CASSQATSGDYNEQFF. The genes are TRBV4-1 and TRBJ2-1; TRBD2 agrees at 10 bases. Germline trimming cut 3 bases from V and 4 bases from J; bases unmatched to any gene: 6. CDR1 is MGHRA and CDR2 is YSYEKL in the germline V gene. The CDR3 runs to 16 residues.

This clonotype was recorded once. V gene TRBV19 combines with J gene TRBJ2-5; the D gene is possibly TRBD2 (5 bases). Trimming shortened V by 5 bases and J by 2 bases, and 15 bases separated the two germline ends. Germline V lookup: CDR1 LNHDA, CDR2 SQIVND (reference sequence). The CDR3 spans 15 residues. CDR3 sequence: CASSVTPGSQETQYF. CDR3 nucleotides: TGTGCCAGTAGTGTGACTCCGGGATCACAAGAGACCCAGTACTTC. The whole variable domain, remainder taken from reference TRBV19 and TRBJ2-5, is DGGITQSPKYLFRKEGQNVTLSCEQNLNHDAMYWYRQDPGQGLRLIYYSQIVNDFQKGDIAEGYSVSREKKESFPLTVTSAQKNPTAFYLCASSVTPGSQETQYFGPGTRLLVL.

This chain links TRBV12-3 or TRBV12-4 with TRBJ2-7; 11 bases map to TRBD1. The CDR3 length is 17 residues. Trimming at V came to 6 bases and at J to 5 bases, leaving 15 bases not matched to a gene. The CDR3 here is CASSRYTARDRGNEQYF. The CDR3 DNA reads as TGTGCCAGCAGCAGGTATACCGCTCGGGACAGGGGGAACGAGCAGTACTTC.

This clonotype appeared many times. The chain recombines TRBV12-3 or TRBV12-4 with TRBJ1-2; no reliable D call. The CDR3 contains 15 residues. V lost 6 bases to trimming and J lost 5 bases, with 19 bases between them. The chain's CDR3 is CASSRMGLGEYGYTF. The CDR3 DNA reads TGTGCCAGCAGCCGAATGGGCTTGGGTGAATATGGCTACACCTTC.

This clonotype was seen at least ten times. This chain links TRBV7-8 with TRBJ2-5; D might be TRBD1 (6 bases). CDR3 size: 17 residues. The V end lost 2 bases, the J end lost 0 bases, and 16 bases lay between the germline ends. Looked up from germline, CDR1 is SGHVS and CDR2 is FQNEAQ. CDR3 DNA sequence: TGTGCCAGCAGCTTATCGTGGGCTCGGACAGACCAAGAGACCCAGTACTTC. It encodes CASSLSWARTDQETQYF.

This clonotype was seen a few times. The rearrangement joins TRBV12-3 or TRBV12-4 to TRBJ1-1, with D possibly being TRBD1 (6 bases). The CDR3 spans 14 residues. Trimming left V 6 bases short and J 5 bases short, with 16 bases between. The CDR3 sequence is CASSLTRGRTEAFF. Here the CDR3 DNA reads TGTGCCAGCAGCCTCACGCGGGGGCGAACTGAAGCTTTCTTT.

This clonotype was detected a few times. The J gene is TRBJ2-1, the V gene TRBV6-2 or TRBV6-3; 9 positions match TRBD2. The length of the CDR3 is 16 residues. J gave up 4 bases and V 6 bases, and 10 bases lay outside the gene matches. Germline V gene data show CDR1 as MNHEY and CDR2 as SVGEGT. In DNA form, the CDR3 reads TGTGCCAGCAGCCAACCCGGACTAGCGCGATACAATGAGCAGTTCTTC. It yields the protein CASSQPGLARYNEQFF.